This TCR beta chain derives from a study of OX40 agonist ivuxolimab in advanced cancers. Whole-study context: The eligibility criteria allowed prior anti-PD-1, anti-PD-L1 or anti-CTLA-4 therapy, and 40% had some. Three individuals attained partial responses, comprising one hepatocellular carcinoma case and two cutaneous melanoma cases. Notes on the study in general: Blood T cells, both CD4+ and CD8+, expanded clonally by week 6 at 0.1 to 3.0 mg/kg.

Generated by immunoSEQ multiplex PCR, the TCRdb table keeps only in-frame clones and is missing some. Of tens of thousands of clones listed, about 86% are singletons. With regard to this clone: The antigen is not known.

The V and J ends lost 4 bases and 8 bases, in that order; junction bases with no gene match: 9. This CDR3 region has 15 residues. CDR1 and CDR2 (germline): SGDLS, YYNGEE. The origin of this receptor is an adult with an advanced solid tumor such as melanoma, head and neck, liver or kidney cancer. The material sequenced was CD4+ or CD8+ T cells sorted from blood, taken in a trial of the OX40 agonist ivuxolimab. The chain recombines TRBV9 with TRBJ2-1, with 10 positions matching TRBD1. The CDR3: CASSPRTGGDYEQFF. The CDR3 DNA follows: TGTGCCAGCAGCCCCCGGACAGGGGGTGATTATGAGCAGTTCTTC.